This TCR beta chain derives from a study of T cell changes during pregnancy in multiple sclerosis. Produced via immunoSEQ multiplex PCR; TCRdb's table is partial and in-frame only. The repertoire includes roughly 66,000 clones, over 80% of them detected once, and approximately 2.2% sits in the top ten. The germline CDR1 and CDR2 sequences are LNHDA and SQIVND (reference sequence). The germline V and J ends were trimmed by 6 bases and 2 bases, with 11 bases remaining between them. This CDR3 has 14 amino acids. The rearrangement links TRBV19 to TRBJ1-5; D gene ambiguous. The clonotype comes from a female donor with multiple sclerosis, enrolled in a pregnancy study. Source: peripheral blood, taken in the first trimester of pregnancy. The CDR3 here is CASSVPRRNQPQHF. CDR3 nucleotide sequence: TGTGCCAGTAGCGTCCCCAGGCGCAATCAGCCCCAGCATTTT.